The rows below give T cell receptor beta chains drawn from one sample of a study of cytomegalovirus exposure and HLA in healthy donors. TCRdb's copy holds only in-frame clones and misses some; the assay was immunoSEQ multiplex PCR. The sample has around 130,000 clones, around three quarters seen once. Sequencing used PBMCs. The receptors come from a male donor in good health and CMV-seronegative. Each CDR3 is given with its conserved first and last residue.

j_call | v_call | cdr3_aa
TRBJ2-5 | TRBV30 | CAWSIGTQQETQYF
TRBJ2-6 | TRBV6-4 | CASSGSQGSPSYSGANVLTF
TRBJ1-1 | TRBV7-9 | CASSFDSRTREAFF
TRBJ2-7 | TRBV6-1 | CASKTALSSYEQYF
TRBJ1-1 | TRBV6-6 | CASSSRVEAFF
TRBJ2-3 | TRBV11-2 | CASSSGGSVADTQYF
TRBJ2-7 | TRBV5-5 | CASTEWQGAGYEQYF
TRBJ1-6 | TRBV19 | CASSNRAGNSPLHF
TRBJ1-5 | TRBV30 | CAWAGEDAGHQPQHF
TRBJ1-2 | TRBV19 | CASSPNREYGYTF
TRBJ2-7 | TRBV4-1 | CASSQAGSLYEQYF
TRBJ1-4 | TRBV2 | CASSEALQSSNEKLFF
TRBJ1-2 | TRBV29-1 | CSVLPRLRVGGYGYTF
TRBJ2-7 | TRBV11-2 | CASSALRAYEQYF
TRBJ1-1 | TRBV5-1 | CASSSSAGSTTEAFF
TRBJ2-7 | TRBV18 | CASSPDTYEQYF
TRBJ1-1 | TRBV4-1 | CASRQTGINTEAFF
TRBJ2-5 | TRBV20-1 | CSANRLETQYF
TRBJ1-5 | TRBV6-5 | CASSTATGGSQPQHF
TRBJ2-1 | TRBV9 | CASSFGQALSGNEQFF
TRBJ2-1 | TRBV9 | CASSVLGTGTFNEQFF
TRBJ1-1 | TRBV9 | CASSVAGKGVNTEAFF
TRBJ1-6 | TRBV5-5 | CASSLVQGAYNSPLHF
TRBJ1-6 | TRBV19 | CASSMATFYNSPLHF
TRBJ2-7 | TRBV6-1 | CASSAQNSYEQYF
TRBJ2-2 | TRBV6-4 | CASSAAGGNTGELFF
TRBJ2-5 | TRBV29-1 | CSVTKEYQETQYF
TRBJ1-2 | TRBV9 | CASSVAGWYGYTF
TRBJ2-1 | TRBV5-1 | CASSTPQRGGPNEQFF
TRBJ2-5 | TRBV7-8 | CASSLYGEETQYF
TRBJ1-4 | TRBV7-9 | CSSSFGLSGNRGSEKLFF
TRBJ1-1 | TRBV5-1 | CASSLAAGSGTEAFF
TRBJ2-7 | TRBV6-1 | CASSEVLGGPIPPYF
TRBJ2-5 | TRBV5-5 | CASSSGLAGGSRWTQYF
TRBJ2-7 | TRBV6-1 | CASGEAVPYEQYF
TRBJ2-5 | TRBV11-2 | CASSLLGETQYF
TRBJ1-1 | TRBV2 | CASRQGEGLGEAFF
TRBJ1-1 | TRBV7-2 | CASSFGGAGLNTEAFF
TRBJ2-7 | TRBV7-9 | CASSQDVLGQGYEQYF
TRBJ2-1 | TRBV7-9 | CASSLVSGYNEQFF
TRBJ1-4 | TRBV25-1 | CASATGEAEKLFF
TRBJ2-2 | TRBV4-2 | CASSLGTSGITGELFF
TRBJ1-1 | TRBV30 | CAWDKNTEAFF
TRBJ2-7 | TRBV9 | CASSVGQGKSYEQYF
TRBJ2-5 | TRBV30 | CAWDPSRGETQYF
TRBJ2-3 | TRBV6-5 | CASRIGADTQYF
TRBJ1-4 | TRBV14 | CASSQGWATLEKLFF
TRBJ2-2 | TRBV21-1 | CASSKEGHGNTGELFF
TRBJ2-3 | TRBV10-2 | CASSPPRTSVTDTQYF
TRBJ2-3 | TRBV9 | CASSVGARGNTQYF
TRBJ2-1 | TRBV19 | CASNPLAGAANEQFF
TRBJ2-1 | TRBV10-2 | CASSGTSGGYNEQFF
TRBJ2-7 | TRBV6-1 | CASSGGLAGVYEQYF
TRBJ1-1 | TRBV9 | CASSVTGGRAFF
TRBJ2-1 | TRBV10-1 | CASSGPGGGIGEQFF
TRBJ2-3 | TRBV7-9 | CASSLTLRGKVADTQYF